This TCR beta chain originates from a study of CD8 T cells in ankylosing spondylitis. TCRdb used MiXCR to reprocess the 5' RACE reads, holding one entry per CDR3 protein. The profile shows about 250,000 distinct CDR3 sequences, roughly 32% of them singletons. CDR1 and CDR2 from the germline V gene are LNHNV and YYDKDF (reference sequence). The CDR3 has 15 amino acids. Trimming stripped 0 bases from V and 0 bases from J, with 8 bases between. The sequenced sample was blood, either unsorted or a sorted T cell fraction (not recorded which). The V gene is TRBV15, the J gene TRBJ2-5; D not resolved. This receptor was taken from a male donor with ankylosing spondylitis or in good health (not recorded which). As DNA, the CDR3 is TGTGCCACCAGCAGAGATCCGGGCAACCAAGAGACCCAGTACTTC. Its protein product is CATSRDPGNQETQYF.